The 7 T cell receptor beta chains given below trace back to one sample, sequenced in a study of cytomegalovirus exposure and HLA in healthy donors. 60 Vbeta and 13 Jbeta primers were used in PCR. Measured with immunoSEQ multiplex PCR; TCRdb has only the in-frame clones, and not every one. Of about 130,000 clones listed, around four fifths were seen once; the top ten hold approximately 5%. Sequenced material: PBMCs. The origin of the receptors is a man aged 25 to 40 in good health and CMV-seronegative.

The table lists this clone with a count of one. V usage is TRBV7-9 and J usage is TRBJ2-7, with a possible D match to TRBD2 (6 bases). Between the trimmed V and J ends, which lost 5 bases and 3 bases, there was a span of 17 bases. This CDR3 has 15 amino acids. Per the germline V gene, CDR1 is SEHNR and CDR2 is FQNEAQ (reference sequence). The CDR3 here is CASSAPGRGLYEQYF. For the CDR3, the DNA is TGTGCCAGCAGCGCTCCGGGACGGGGACTCTACGAGCAGTACTTC.

V and J are TRBV5-1 and TRBJ1-6, with a weak D call TRBD1 (5 bases). Trimming shortened V by 1 base and J by 5 bases, and 10 bases separated the two germline ends. This CDR3 has 15 residues. Germline CDR1 reads SGHRS; CDR2 reads YFSETQ. As DNA, the CDR3 is TGCGCCAGCAGCTTGATCGGCAGGGATAATTCACCCCTCCACTTT. Translation gives CASSLIGRDNSPLHF.

The chain carries TRBV5-6 and TRBJ2-7; 12 bases match TRBD1. The ends lost 4 bases at V and 7 bases at J; junction bases unmatched: 6. The germline CDR1 and CDR2 sequences are SGHDT and YYEEEE. CDR3 length: 14 amino acids. This CDR3 is CASSMGQGAGEQYF. CDR3 DNA: TGTGCCAGCAGCATGGGACAGGGGGCGGGTGAGCAGTACTTC.

The chain uses TRBV19 and TRBJ2-6, with 9 bases that match TRBD2. The CDR3 length is 16 residues. Trimming at V came to 5 bases and at J to 4 bases, leaving 6 bases not matched to a gene. Germline CDR1 is LNHDA and CDR2 is SQIVND (reference sequence). CDR3 loop: CASSVLAGYGANVLTF. For the CDR3, the DNA is TGTGCCAGTAGTGTCCTAGCGGGATACGGGGCCAACGTCCTGACTTTC.

The rearrangement links TRBV7-9 to TRBJ2-5; D gene uncertain. V was shortened by 4 bases and J by 1 base, with 10 bases between the two germline ends. This CDR3 spans 14 amino acids. Per the germline V gene, CDR1 is SEHNR and CDR2 is FQNEAQ (reference sequence). CDR3 region: CASSSPYFQETQYF. The CDR3 DNA reads TGTGCCAGCAGCTCCCCCTACTTCCAAGAGACCCAGTACTTC.

This chain links TRBV5-4 with TRBJ1-2; D ambiguous. V gave up 6 bases and J gave up 3 bases, with 12 bases separating them. CDR1 and CDR2 from the germline V gene are SGHNT and YYREEE (reference sequence). The CDR3 runs 13 residues. CDR3 DNA sequence: TGTGCCAGCATGAGGGATACACACTATGGCTACACCTTC. Amino acids: CASMRDTHYGYTF.

J is TRBJ1-4 and V is TRBV2; D unresolved. Germline CDR1 reads SNHLY; CDR2 reads FYNNEI. Trimming pared 6 bases from V and 6 bases from J, leaving 14 bases between. The CDR3 contains 14 residues. The CDR3 spells CASSRIAGYEKLFF. The DNA for the CDR3 is TGTGCCAGCAGCCGGATCGCAGGTTATGAAAAACTGTTTTTT.